This TCR beta chain was identified in a study of blood T cell repertoires in COVID-19. Background on the study: The cDNA or gDNA used as material had been derived from T cells, B-cell-depleted T cells, or PBMCs.

Per the germline V gene, CDR1 is LGHDT and CDR2 is YNNKEL (reference sequence). The V gene end was trimmed by 0 bases and the J gene end by 0 bases; junction bases not matched to a gene: 6. The CDR3 loop spans 18 amino acids. Per the study methods: Estimation of nucleated cell counts relied on the amplification of reference gene primers. Libraries were prepared by immunoSEQ multiplex PCR; TCRdb keeps only in-frame clonotypes and omits some of them. The V and J calls and clone size were taken over from that table, and D and trimming were inferred from the DNA. The sample contains some 200,000 clones, approximately 87% of which appear only once.

The receptor was isolated from a man between 18 and 35 years old with active or convalescent COVID-19. Sequenced input: peripheral blood. The chain combines TRBV3-1 (or the pseudogene TRBV3-2) with TRBJ2-1; 9 bases agree with TRBD1. The CDR3: CASSQEVGTGSSYNEQFF. The DNA for the CDR3 is TGTGCCAGCAGCCAAGAGGTGGGGACAGGGAGCTCCTACAATGAGCAGTTCTTC.